The 31 T cell receptor beta chains given below trace back to one sample, sequenced in a study of blood T cell repertoires in COVID-19. Measured with immunoSEQ multiplex PCR; TCRdb has only the in-frame clones, and not every one. The repertoire holds more than 95,000 clones, with roughly 80% as singletons. Sequences were obtained from peripheral blood. These TCRs come from a human donor in a cohort sampled during active COVID-19.

On this clone: One end of the junction varies from germline; a read error may be responsible. This sequence joins TRBV6-6 and TRBJ2-7; TRBD1 aligns across 7 bases. CDR1 is MNHNY and CDR2 is SVGAGI in the germline V gene (reference sequence). The CDR3 runs to 15 residues. CDR3 sequence: CASNYNGQAPYEQYF. DNA for the CDR3: TGTGCCAGCAATTACAACGGACAGGCCCCCTACGAGCAGTACTTC.

This clone showed up just once. Likely a read error: the CDR3 ends without its conserved phenylalanine or tryptophan. It is unclear where the CDR3 begins or ends on the DNA, so no DNA is shown, and the CDR3 is as TCRdb lists it. J is TRBJ1-2 and V is TRBV3-1 (or the pseudogene TRBV3-2). The germline gives CDR1 LGHDT, CDR2 YNNKEL (reference sequence). The CDR3 is 9 residues long, ends included. The CDR3 spells CASSQGGKE.

The chain uses TRBV14 and TRBJ1-1, with D perhaps matching TRBD1 (5 bases). The CDR3 is 16 residues long. Deletions cut 5 bases from V and 2 bases from J, with 18 bases between. Germline V gives CDR1 SGHDN, CDR2 FVKESK. CDR3 bases: TGTGCCAGCAGCGGATCCGGTTGGCAGGGTAACACTGAAGCTTTCTTT. This codes for CASSGSGWQGNTEAFF. The full variable domain, its missing parts supplied by reference TRBV14 and TRBJ1-1, is EAGVTQFPSHSVIEKGQTVTLRCDPISGHDNLYWYRRVMGKEIKFLLHFVKESKQDESGMPNNRFLAERTGGTYSTLKVQPAELEDSGVYFCASSGSGWQGNTEAFFGQGTRLTVV.

The V call is TRBV7-2, the J call TRBJ1-2; possible D gene TRBD1, 6 bases. CDR3 size: 15 residues. V lost 5 bases to trimming and J lost 8 bases, with 21 bases between them. Germline V gives CDR1 SGHTA, CDR2 FQGNSA. The CDR3 sequence: CASSVGTSTLGGYTF. CDR3 nucleotide sequence: TGTGCCAGCAGCGTAGGGACATCTACCCTGGGGGGCTACACCTTC.

The chain employs TRBV28 and TRBJ2-4, with 7 nucleotides matching TRBD1. CDR3 size: 17 residues. The ends lost 5 bases at V and 6 bases at J; junction bases unmatched: 16. CDR1 and CDR2 from the germline V gene are MDHEN and SYDVKM. The CDR3 nucleotides are TGTGCCAGCAGTACCTCGACAGGGTCGTGGGTCTTAAACATTCAGTACTTC. It specifies CASSTSTGSWVLNIQYF.

J is TRBJ2-5 and V is TRBV5-5; D is ambiguous. Trimming removed 4 bases from V and 3 bases from J, with 25 bases in between. The germline V gene has CDR1 SGHKS and CDR2 YYEKEE (reference sequence). The CDR3 contains 18 residues. CDR3 bases: TGTGCCAGCAGCCCCTTCCCGGGTAGCTTGCCGATAGAAGAGACCCAGTACTTC. Its protein product is CASSPFPGSLPIEETQYF.

This clone is a singleton in its sample. The chain carries TRBV3-1 (or the pseudogene TRBV3-2) and TRBJ2-3; 10 bases line up with TRBD1. The CDR3 consists of 17 residues. With V trimmed by 1 base and J by 0 bases, 4 bases remained unmatched. Germline V gene lookup returns CDR1 LGHDT and CDR2 YNNKEL (reference sequence). As DNA, the CDR3 is TGTGCCAGCAGCCAAGCAGGGACAGGGGAAAGCACAGATACGCAGTATTTT. Its protein product is CASSQAGTGESTDTQYF.

In its sample, this clone was seen a few times. The V gene is TRBV19, the J gene TRBJ2-5; 7 bases line up with TRBD1. CDR1 and CDR2 from the germline V gene are LNHDA and SQIVND (reference sequence). V lost 2 bases to trimming and J lost 1 base; unmatched junction nucleotides: 7. The CDR3 runs to 16 residues. The CDR3 reads CASSISWTGGQETQYF. In DNA form, the CDR3 reads TGTGCCAGTAGTATATCATGGACAGGCGGCCAAGAGACCCAGTACTTC.

The V call is TRBV5-6, the J call TRBJ2-1, with D perhaps TRBD2 (6 bases). The V end lost 0 bases, the J end lost 2 bases, and 9 bases lay between the germline ends. CDR3 length equals 15 residues. Germline CDR1 reads SGHDT; CDR2 reads YYEEEE. CDR3 bases: TGTGCCAGCAGCTTGGGGCTAGCGCCCTACAATGAGCAGTTCTTC. It translates to CASSLGLAPYNEQFF.

CDR3 sequence (DNA): TGTGCCAGCAGTTTGGCAGCGGAAGGAAATCAGCCCCAGCATTTT. Its protein product is CASSLAAEGNQPQHF. This sequence joins TRBV28 and TRBJ1-5; unclear D gene. Germline V gene lookup returns CDR1 MDHEN and CDR2 SYDVKM. V was cut by 3 bases and J by 4 bases, with 13 bases left in between. The CDR3 contains 15 residues.

V usage is TRBV10-2 and J usage is TRBJ2-7, with 11 bases lining up with TRBD2. V was pared by 3 bases and J by 4 bases, with 8 bases of the junction left unmatched. Germline V gene sequence: CDR1 WSHSY, CDR2 SAAADI. The CDR3 spans 16 residues. Written as DNA, the CDR3 is TGCGCCAGCAGTGAATTACTAGCGGGAGTGTTGTACGAGCAGTACTTC. Residues: CASSELLAGVLYEQYF.

This clone has a handful of counts. The chain employs TRBV4-2 and TRBJ1-3; no firm D call. The CDR3 has 17 residues. Germline CDR1 and CDR2: LGHNA and YNFKEQ. The V gene lost 3 bases and the J gene lost 2 bases, with 17 bases spanning the gap. CDR3 DNA: TGTGCCAGCAGCCAGATTGGGCAATACCGAACTGGAAACACCATATATTTT. Its protein is CASSQIGQYRTGNTIYF.

V and J are TRBV7-2 and TRBJ1-1, with a possible D match to TRBD1 (5 bases). The CDR3 covers 17 residues. Germline CDR1 reads SGHTA; CDR2 reads FQGNSA. The V gene lost 2 bases and the J gene lost 3 bases, with 19 bases spanning the gap. The CDR3 spells CASSLRWARVADTEAFF. CDR3 bases: TGTGCCAGCAGCTTAAGGTGGGCCAGGGTAGCGGACACTGAAGCTTTCTTT.

The genes are TRBV4-2 and TRBJ2-1, with 15 bases aligning to TRBD2. The CDR3 covers 18 residues. V shed 3 bases, J shed 7 bases, and the junction held 10 bases outside the gene matches. Germline CDR1 and CDR2: LGHNA and YNFKEQ. The CDR3 spells CASSHRTSGGAIGNEQFF. The CDR3 DNA follows: TGTGCCAGCAGCCACCGGACTAGCGGGGGGGCGATCGGTAATGAGCAGTTCTTC.

The chain joins TRBV5-1 to TRBJ2-1; D uncertain. Germline assignment: CDR1 SGHRS and CDR2 YFSETQ. V lost 7 bases to trimming and J lost 6 bases, with 14 bases between them. The CDR3 spans 13 residues. CDR3 loop: CASSRPSANEQFF. In nucleotides, the CDR3 is TGCGCCAGCTCCCGCCCCAGCGCCAATGAGCAGTTCTTC.

This clone appeared once. This chain uses TRBV20-1 with TRBJ1-1; D is undetermined. With 3 bases removed from V and 0 bases from J, the gap between germline ends came to 8 bases. CDR1 and CDR2 (germline): DFQATT, SNEGSKA (reference sequence). This CDR3 comprises 13 residues. The CDR3 reads CSASGRVNTEAFF. The CDR3 bases are TGCAGTGCTAGTGGGCGGGTGAACACTGAAGCTTTCTTT.

The chain couples TRBV6-2 or TRBV6-3 to TRBJ1-4, with D possibly TRBD1 on 6 matching bases. Germline CDR1 is MNHEY and CDR2 is SVGEGT. CDR3 length: 14 residues. Trimming pared 6 bases from V and 7 bases from J, leaving 15 bases between. This CDR3 is CASSQPGTTEKLFF. The CDR3 nucleotides are TGTGCCAGCAGCCAACCCGGGACAACTGAAAAACTGTTTTTT.

V is TRBV30 and J is TRBJ2-2; 7 nucleotides align to TRBD1. CDR3 length equals 14 residues. Germline V CDR1 and CDR2: GTSNPN, SVGIG (reference sequence). After removal of 6 bases from V and 6 bases from J, the junction contained 10 bases not matched to a gene. CDR3 bases: TGTGCCTGCCCCAGGGGGTCAAGAGCCGGGGAGCTGTTTTTT. This gives the protein CACPRGSRAGELFF. Using reference TRBV30 and TRBJ2-2 for the parts outside the CDR3, the full variable domain is SQTIHQWPATLVQPVGSPLSLECTVEGTSNPNLYWYRQAAGRGLQLLFYSVGIGQISSEVPQNLSASRPQDRQFILSSKKLLLSDSGFYLCACPRGSRAGELFFGEGSRLTVL.

The chain links TRBV5-6 to TRBJ1-2; TRBD1 matches 7 bases. Germline V gene lookup returns CDR1 SGHDT and CDR2 YYEEEE. The CDR3 covers 15 residues. Losses at the gene ends were 3 bases for V and 7 bases for J; bases not matched to a gene: 12. The CDR3 DNA reads as TGTGCCAGCAGCTACTCAGGGGGTGTGTTTTCTGGCTACACCTTC. Translation: CASSYSGGVFSGYTF.

The V gene is TRBV7-9, the J gene TRBJ1-4; a possible D gene is TRBD1 (6 bases). Germline-derived CDR1 and CDR2 are SEHNR and FQNEAQ (reference sequence). Trimming shortened V by 0 bases and J by 7 bases, and 18 bases separated the two germline ends. This CDR3 comprises 17 residues. The CDR3 nucleotides are TGTGCCAGCAGCTTAGCCCCCGGGGGGGGGCCTGGTGAAAAACTGTTTTTT. This translates into CASSLAPGGGPGEKLFF.

V usage is TRBV20-1 and J usage is TRBJ2-6; a possible D gene is TRBD1 (6 bases). Germline CDR1 reads DFQATT; CDR2 reads SNEGSKA (reference sequence). V shed 3 bases and J shed 2 bases, with 8 bases lying between them. The CDR3 has 14 residues. CDR3 nucleotides: TGCAGTGCTAGTTCAGGGGCTGGGGCCAACGTCCTGACTTTC. It encodes CSASSGAGANVLTF.

The genes are TRBV28 and TRBJ1-2; 12 bases line up with TRBD1. The length of the CDR3 is 14 residues. Germline lookup yields CDR1 MDHEN and CDR2 SYDVKM. With 6 bases clipped from V and 4 bases from J, the junction kept 3 bases outside the gene matches. CDR3 sequence: CASSGTGGVYGYTF. The CDR3 DNA follows: TGTGCCAGCAGCGGGACAGGGGGCGTCTATGGCTACACCTTC.

The chain uses TRBV2 and TRBJ2-3; 9 bases agree with TRBD2. This CDR3 comprises 16 residues. V shed 5 bases and J 3 bases; nucleotides not matched to a gene: 9. The germline V gene has CDR1 SNHLY and CDR2 FYNNEI. In DNA, the CDR3 is TGTGCCAGCAGTCTATATCGCGGGAGGGGTACAGATACGCAGTATTTT. Encoded protein: CASSLYRGRGTDTQYF.

This clone was detected a few times. The chain employs TRBV28 and TRBJ2-1; 14 bases fit TRBD2. Germline V gene data show CDR1 as MDHEN and CDR2 as SYDVKM. V gave up 4 bases and J gave up 8 bases; unmatched junction bases: 7. The CDR3 extends over 16 amino acids. The CDR3 sequence is CASSSTGTSGSDEQFF. The DNA for the CDR3 is TGTGCCAGCAGTTCGACCGGGACTAGCGGGAGTGATGAGCAGTTCTTC.

This chain links TRBV4-2 with TRBJ1-2; D not certain. V gave up 6 bases and J gave up 5 bases, with 16 bases separating them. This CDR3 spans 14 amino acids. Germline V gives CDR1 LGHNA, CDR2 YNFKEQ. CDR3 nucleotides: TGTGCCAGCAGTCCAGGAGGGAACCAATATGGCTACACCTTC. Amino acid sequence: CASSPGGNQYGYTF.

There are a few counts of this clone. The V call is TRBV19, the J call TRBJ2-1; 9 bases align to TRBD2. Per the germline V gene, CDR1 is LNHDA and CDR2 is SQIVND (reference sequence). This CDR3 has 15 residues. Trimming removed 6 bases from V and 2 bases from J; junction bases left unmatched: 5. CDR3 residues: CASSKTSGPYNEQFF. The CDR3 nucleotides are TGTGCCAGTAGCAAGACTAGCGGACCCTACAATGAGCAGTTCTTC.

This chain uses TRBV14 with TRBJ1-2; unclear D gene. Per the germline V gene, CDR1 is SGHDN and CDR2 is FVKESK. CDR3 length: 12 amino acids. Trimming shortened V by 2 bases and J by 5 bases, and 6 bases separated the two germline ends. The CDR3 nucleotides read TGTGCCAGCAGCCAAAGGACTTATGGCTACACCTTC. Its protein is CASSQRTYGYTF.

In this sample, this clone turned up once. The chain carries TRBV28 and TRBJ1-4; 11 nucleotides match TRBD1. The CDR3 has 14 amino acids. J lost 9 bases, V lost 7 bases, and 7 bases had no gene match. Germline V gene lookup returns CDR1 MDHEN and CDR2 SYDVKM. Here the CDR3 reads CASTTRTGGKKLFF. Written as DNA, the CDR3 is TGTGCCAGCACTACCCGGACAGGGGGCAAAAAACTGTTTTTT.

J is TRBJ2-6 and V is TRBV9; 8 positions match TRBD1. The CDR3 loop spans 19 amino acids. Germline V gene lookup returns CDR1 SGDLS and CDR2 YYNGEE. V shed 3 bases and J 4 bases; nucleotides not matched to a gene: 15. CDR3 DNA: TGTGCCAGCAGCGGCCGACAGGGGTCTTTATCGGGAGGGGCCAACGTCCTGACTTTC. As protein: CASSGRQGSLSGGANVLTF.

The chain employs TRBV29-1 and TRBJ2-3, with 10 bases fitting TRBD2. Trimming cost V 1 base and J 4 bases; bases outside gene matches: 8. Germline CDR1 and CDR2: SQVTM and ANQGSEA. CDR3 length equals 16 residues. Here the CDR3 DNA reads TGCAGCGTTGAAGTCGGCCTAGCGGGAGTGGCAGATACGCAGTATTTT. Translated, it gives CSVEVGLAGVADTQYF.

V usage is TRBV5-1 and J usage is TRBJ1-6, with D possibly being TRBD1 (6 bases). Germline CDR1 and CDR2: SGHRS and YFSETQ. Trimming left V 5 bases short and J 4 bases short, with 10 bases between. This CDR3 region has 14 residues. This chain's CDR3 is CASRRTEYNSPLHF. CDR3 coding DNA: TGCGCCAGCAGACGGACAGAGTATAATTCACCCCTCCACTTT.